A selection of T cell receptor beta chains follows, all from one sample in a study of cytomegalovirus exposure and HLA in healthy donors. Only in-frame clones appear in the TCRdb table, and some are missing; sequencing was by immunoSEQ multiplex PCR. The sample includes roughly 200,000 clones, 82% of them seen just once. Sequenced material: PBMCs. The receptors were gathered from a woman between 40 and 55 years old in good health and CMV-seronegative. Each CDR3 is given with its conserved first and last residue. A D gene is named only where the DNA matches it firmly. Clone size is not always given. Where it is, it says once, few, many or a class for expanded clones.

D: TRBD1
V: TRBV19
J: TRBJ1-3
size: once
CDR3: CASSIQGAAGNTIYF
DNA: TGTGCCAGTAGTATCCAGGGGGCCGCTGGAAACACCATATATTTT

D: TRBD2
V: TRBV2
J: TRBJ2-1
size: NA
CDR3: CASSGPTSGATRRYNEQFF
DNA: TGTGCCAGCAGTGGCCCGACTAGCGGGGCTACTCGAAGATACAATGAGCAGTTCTTC

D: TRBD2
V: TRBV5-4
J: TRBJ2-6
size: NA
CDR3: CASSRGASGSGGANVLTF
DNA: TGTGCCAGCAGCCGAGGGGCTAGCGGGAGCGGTGGGGCCAACGTCCTGACTTTC

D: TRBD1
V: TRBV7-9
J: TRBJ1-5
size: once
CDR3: CASGGQGRQPQHF
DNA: TGTGCCAGCGGAGGACAGGGACGCCAGCCCCAGCATTTT

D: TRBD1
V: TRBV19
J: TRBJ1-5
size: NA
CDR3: CASSMRGWGTGVTTQHF
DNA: TGTGCCAGTAGTATGAGGGGTTGGGGGACAGGTGTAACGACCCAGCATTTT

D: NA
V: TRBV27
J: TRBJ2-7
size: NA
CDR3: CASSLKAGFYEQYF
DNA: TGTGCCAGCAGTTTAAAAGCAGGGTTCTACGAGCAGTACTTC

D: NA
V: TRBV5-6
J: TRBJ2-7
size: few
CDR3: CASSVDRAYEQYF
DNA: TGTGCCAGCAGCGTTGACAGAGCCTACGAGCAGTACTTC

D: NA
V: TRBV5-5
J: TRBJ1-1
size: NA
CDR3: CASSLGENTEAFF
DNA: TGTGCCAGCAGCCTAGGGGAGAACACTGAAGCTTTCTTT

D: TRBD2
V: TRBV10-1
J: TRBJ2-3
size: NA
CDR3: CASSESGTSGEDTQYF
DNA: TGCGCCAGCAGCGAGTCCGGGACTAGCGGGGAGGATACGCAGTATTTT

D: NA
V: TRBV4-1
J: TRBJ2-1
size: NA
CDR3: CASRLEGAGGGVEQFF
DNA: TGCGCCAGCAGACTCGAGGGGGCGGGAGGAGGTGTTGAGCAGTTCTTC

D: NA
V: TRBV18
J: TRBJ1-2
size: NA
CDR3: CASSPLSGDYGYTF
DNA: TGTGCCAGCTCACCACTTTCAGGGGACTATGGCTACACCTTC

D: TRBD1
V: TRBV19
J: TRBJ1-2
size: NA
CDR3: CASGQGDMF
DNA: TGTGCCAGCGGACAGGGAGATATGTTC

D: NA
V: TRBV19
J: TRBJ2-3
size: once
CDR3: CASSITDTQYF
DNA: TGTGCCAGTAGCATCACAGATACGCAGTATTTT

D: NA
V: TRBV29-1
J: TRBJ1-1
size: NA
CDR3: CSVERGGYAEAFF
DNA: TGCAGCGTTGAAAGAGGTGGCTACGCTGAAGCTTTCTTT

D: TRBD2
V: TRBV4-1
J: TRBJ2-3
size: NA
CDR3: CASSHEGGITDTQYF
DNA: TGCGCCAGCAGCCACGAGGGAGGGATCACAGATACGCAGTATTTT

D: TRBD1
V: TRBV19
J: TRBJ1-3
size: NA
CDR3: CASRWDSAGNTIYF
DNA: TGTGCCAGTAGGTGGGACAGCGCTGGAAACACCATATATTTT

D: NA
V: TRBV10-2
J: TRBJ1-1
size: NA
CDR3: CASSDWGRANTEAFF
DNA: TGCGCCAGCAGTGACTGGGGGAGGGCGAACACTGAAGCTTTCTTT

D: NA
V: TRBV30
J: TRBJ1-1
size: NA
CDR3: CAWSPGMGTEAFF
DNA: TGTGCCTGGAGTCCGGGTATGGGCACTGAAGCTTTCTTT

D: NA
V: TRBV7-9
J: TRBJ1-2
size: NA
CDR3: CASTPDGYTF
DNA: TGTGCCAGCACCCCAGATGGCTACACCTTC

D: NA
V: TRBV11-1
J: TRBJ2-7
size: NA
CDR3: CASSVQGRYEQYF
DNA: TGTGCCAGCAGCGTACAGGGTAGGTACGAGCAGTACTTC

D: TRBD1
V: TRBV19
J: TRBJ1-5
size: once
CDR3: CASSVLGTGISYSNQPQHF
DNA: TGTGCCAGTAGTGTCCTCGGGACAGGAATATCATATAGCAATCAGCCCCAGCATTTT

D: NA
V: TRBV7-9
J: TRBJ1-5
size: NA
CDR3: CASSATGANQPQHF
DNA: TGTGCCAGCAGCGCCACAGGCGCCAATCAGCCCCAGCATTTT

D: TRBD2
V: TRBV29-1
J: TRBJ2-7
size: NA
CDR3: CSVEFGGGLSYEQYF
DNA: TGCAGCGTTGAATTCGGCGGGGGACTCTCCTACGAGCAGTACTTC

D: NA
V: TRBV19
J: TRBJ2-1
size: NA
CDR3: CASSIGWREQFF
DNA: TGTGCCAGTAGTATAGGCTGGAGAGAGCAGTTCTTC

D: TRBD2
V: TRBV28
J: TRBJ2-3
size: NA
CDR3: CASSLPPLAGSTDTQYF
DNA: TGTGCCAGCAGTTTGCCCCCACTAGCGGGAAGCACAGATACGCAGTATTTT

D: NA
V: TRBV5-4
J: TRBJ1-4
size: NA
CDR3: CASSLQGKVEKLFF
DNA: TGTGCCAGCAGCTTACAGGGAAAGGTCGAAAAACTGTTTTTT

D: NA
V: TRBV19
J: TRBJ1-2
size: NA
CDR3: CASTYRGRDYGYTF
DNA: TGTGCCAGTACTTATAGGGGCAGGGACTATGGCTACACCTTC

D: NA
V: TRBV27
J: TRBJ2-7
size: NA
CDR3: CASKPVVGSYEQYF
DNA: TGTGCCAGCAAGCCGGTAGTTGGGAGCTACGAGCAGTACTTC

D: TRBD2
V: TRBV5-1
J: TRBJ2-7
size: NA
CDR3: CASRPASGDAYEQYF
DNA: TGCGCCAGCAGGCCTGCTAGCGGTGACGCCTACGAGCAGTACTTC